One sample yielded the 2 T cell receptor beta chains listed below, sequenced in a study of control samples from healthy donors and cancer patients. Only in-frame clones appear in the TCRdb table, and some are missing; sequencing was by immunoSEQ multiplex PCR. The sample consists of about 83,000 clones, roughly nine tenths of them appearing once. The sequencing sample was made of blood. Source of these receptors: a man aged 30 to 39 in good health.

CDR3 sequence reads: CASSLEAGNTEAFF. DNA for the CDR3: TGCGCCAGCAGCTTGGAAGCGGGAAACACTGAAGCTTTCTTT. The V call is TRBV5-1, the J call TRBJ1-1; D is uncertain. Trimming stripped 0 bases from V and 2 bases from J, with 8 bases between. Germline assignment: CDR1 SGHRS and CDR2 YFSETQ. The CDR3 runs 14 residues.

CDR3 DNA sequence: TGTGCCAGCTCCCGACCCGGGACAGTCGCCTACGAGCAGTACTTC. It specifies CASSRPGTVAYEQYF. The chain couples TRBV18 to TRBJ2-7; the match to TRBD1 covers 7 bases. Looked up from germline, CDR1 is KGHSH and CDR2 is LQKENI. J lost 2 bases, V lost 6 bases, and 10 bases had no gene match. The CDR3 loop spans 15 amino acids.